The following is a T cell receptor beta chain sequence with its context. The data stem from a study of blood T cell repertoires in COVID-19. The wider study: The cDNA or gDNA used as material had been derived from T cells, B-cell-depleted T cells, or PBMCs.

Profiled with immunoSEQ multiplex PCR; TCRdb holds only in-frame clones, not every one. The table records fewer than 200,000 clones, roughly 85% of them present only once. CDR1 LGHDT and CDR2 YNNKEL come from the germline V gene (reference sequence). Losses at the gene ends were 8 bases for V and 3 bases for J; bases not matched to a gene: 5. CDR3 length equals 13 residues. Which cohort a participant joined came from the clinical history participants gave. Each recovered donor of Cohort 3 presented with two negative PCRs, clearance, or symptom resolution. The chain has TRBV3-1 (or the pseudogene TRBV3-2) and TRBJ1-1; TRBD1 aligns across 8 bases. Material for sequencing was PBMCs or T cells enriched from blood (not recorded which). This sequence originates from a woman aged 18 to 35 who had recovered from COVID-19. CDR3 residues: CASATGVDTEAFF. In DNA form, the CDR3 reads TGTGCCAGCGCGACAGGGGTCGACACTGAAGCTTTCTTT.